These 32 T cell receptor beta chains originate from one sample sequenced in a study of technical replicates of blood from a few donors. The method was immunoSEQ multiplex PCR; TCRdb's version includes in-frame clones alone and lacks a portion of them. The sample has just over 80,000 clones; 95% to 97% are singletons. Sequencing was carried out using T cells isolated from PBMCs. The receptors shown here come from a human donor in good health.

The chain couples TRBV5-4 to TRBJ1-3; D uncertain. Between the trimmed V and J ends, which lost 7 bases and 1 base, there was a span of 9 bases. Looked up from germline, CDR1 is SGHNT and CDR2 is YYREEE (reference sequence). This CDR3 comprises 13 residues. The CDR3 reads CASRTESGNTIYF. CDR3 DNA sequence: TGTGCCAGCCGCACTGAATCTGGAAACACCATATATTTT.

The gene calls are TRBV2 and TRBJ2-1; TRBD2 matches 9 bases. The J segment lost 1 base and the V segment lost 2 bases, leaving 3 bases of the junction unmatched. CDR3 length: 16 residues. In germline, CDR1 is SNHLY, CDR2 FYNNEI. The CDR3 DNA is TGTGCCAGCAGTGAACATAGCGGGAGATCCTACAATGAGCAGTTCTTC. Translation gives CASSEHSGRSYNEQFF.

In its sample, this clone was seen once. This sequence joins TRBV6-6 and TRBJ1-2; the match to TRBD1 covers 7 bases. Germline CDR1 is MNHNY and CDR2 is SVGAGI (reference sequence). This CDR3 has 16 residues. With 5 bases clipped from V and 4 bases from J, the junction kept 13 bases outside the gene matches. In nucleotides, the CDR3 is TGTGCCAGCAGTCCTCAGACAGGGTATTTTAGCTATGGCTACACCTTC. Amino acid sequence: CASSPQTGYFSYGYTF.

The chain recombines TRBV19 with TRBJ1-1; D gene unclear. Germline-derived CDR1 and CDR2 are LNHDA and SQIVND (reference sequence). Trimming took off 3 bases at V and 3 bases at J, with 20 bases between the two ends. The CDR3 spans 17 residues. The CDR3 DNA is TGTGCCAGTAGTATGCCGCTTTCCTGGGCCTCTTACACTGAAGCTTTCTTT. It translates to CASSMPLSWASYTEAFF.

The chain recombines TRBV5-4 with TRBJ1-1, with D possibly matching TRBD1 (6 bases). Trimming stripped 4 bases from V and 11 bases from J, with 12 bases between. The germline V gene encodes CDR1 SGHNT and CDR2 YYREEE (reference sequence). There are 11 residues in the CDR3. The CDR3 DNA is TGTGCCAGCAGCAAAGGGCAGGGGGCTTTCTTT. Its translation: CASSKGQGAFF.

The gene calls are TRBV30 and TRBJ2-7, with a possible D match to TRBD2 (7 bases). Germline V CDR1 and CDR2: GTSNPN, SVGIG (reference sequence). Trimming shortened V by 3 bases and J by 3 bases, and 15 bases separated the two germline ends. This CDR3 is 14 amino acids long. CDR3 nucleotides: TGTGCCTGGAGCGGCGGACTAGGGGGCTACGAGCAGTACTTC. The encoded protein is CAWSGGLGGYEQYF.

This clone was recorded only once. The chain couples TRBV6-5 to TRBJ2-1; 7 bases agree with TRBD1. This CDR3 has 15 residues. Trimming took 5 bases from V and 2 from J; bases not matched to a gene: 6. CDR1 is MNHEY, CDR2 SVGAGI, per germline. The CDR3 reads CASSPGQETYNEQFF. CDR3 DNA sequence: TGTGCCAGCAGTCCCGGACAGGAGACCTACAATGAGCAGTTCTTC.

In this sample, this clone turned up a few times. V is TRBV6-1 and J is TRBJ1-1; D not resolved. The CDR3 length is 15 residues. CDR1 and CDR2 from the germline V gene are MNHNS and SASEGT. The V and J ends lost 2 bases and 4 bases respectively, with 14 bases between them. The DNA for the CDR3 is TGTGCCAGCAGTGAAATCCGTAGGGAGGGCACTGAAGCTTTCTTT. Translated, it gives CASSEIRREGTEAFF.

The V gene is TRBV19, the J gene TRBJ1-2, with 9 positions matching TRBD1. CDR3 length equals 14 residues. The trim removed 8 bases at V and 6 bases at J, leaving 10 bases unmatched. CDR1 is LNHDA, CDR2 SQIVND, per germline (reference sequence). The CDR3 coding sequence is TGTGCCAGTTACTCTTTGGGGGACAGGGATGGCTACACCTTC. It specifies CASYSLGDRDGYTF.

This chain uses TRBV15 with TRBJ2-2; no clear D. Germline loops: CDR1 LNHNV, CDR2 YYDKDF (reference sequence). V was shortened by 2 bases and J by 1 base, with 5 bases between the two germline ends. The CDR3 covers 14 residues. The CDR3 spells CATSRRVNTGELFF. The CDR3 region has the DNA TGTGCCACCAGCAGAAGAGTGAACACCGGGGAGCTGTTTTTT. Full variable domain (remainder filled in from reference TRBV15 and TRBJ2-2): DAMVIQNPRYQVTQFGKPVTLSCSQTLNHNVMYWYQQKSSQAPKLLFHYYDKDFNNEADTPDNFQSRRPNTSFCFLDIRSPGLGDTAMYLCATSRRVNTGELFFGEGSRLTVL.

V is TRBV4-1 and J is TRBJ1-2, with D unclear. V was cut by 4 bases and J by 4 bases, with 22 bases left in between. Germline CDR1 is MGHRA and CDR2 is YSYEKL. The CDR3 spans 17 residues. CDR3 DNA sequence: TGCGCCAGCAGCCCCATGGCGTACGGTGACTTATCCTATGGCTACACCTTC. Residues: CASSPMAYGDLSYGYTF.

The chain combines TRBV30 with TRBJ1-1; TRBD1 might be the D (5 bases). Germline V gives CDR1 GTSNPN, CDR2 SVGIG (reference sequence). The CDR3 covers 12 residues. The germline V and J ends were trimmed by 3 bases and 4 bases, with 9 bases remaining between them. CDR3 nucleotides: TGTGCCTGGAGGGGGCGAGCCACTGAAGCTTTCTTT. Protein product: CAWRGRATEAFF.

CDR3 bases: TGTGCCAGCAGCACCGAGGCCCAAGAGACCCAGTACTTC. Its translation is CASSTEAQETQYF. J is TRBJ2-5 and V is TRBV28; D unclear. The CDR3 contains 13 residues. V lost 6 bases to trimming and J lost 1 base, with 9 bases between them. Per the germline V gene, CDR1 is MDHEN and CDR2 is SYDVKM.

CDR3 bases: TGCAGCGTTGTAGGGCGGCAGATGGGGGGCGAGCAGTACTTC. As protein: CSVVGRQMGGEQYF. The rearrangement links TRBV29-1 to TRBJ2-7; possibly TRBD2 for D (6 bases). Germline CDR1 SQVTM, CDR2 ANQGSEA. The ends were cut back, 4 bases at V and 6 bases at J, with 19 bases in the middle. The CDR3 loop spans 14 amino acids.

The chain uses TRBV27 and TRBJ2-7; D is undetermined. The CDR3 is made up of 14 amino acids. Trimming stripped 3 bases from V and 3 bases from J, with 12 bases between. Germline V gene sequence: CDR1 MNHEY, CDR2 SMNVEV (reference sequence). CDR3 bases: TGTGCCAGCAGTTTCACGGGTTCTAACTACGAGCAGTACTTC. Encoded protein: CASSFTGSNYEQYF.

The CDR3 reads CASSLLAEAPYEQYF. The CDR3 DNA reads TGCGCCAGCAGCCTTTTGGCGGAGGCCCCCTACGAGCAGTACTTC. The chain couples TRBV4-1 to TRBJ2-7; possibly TRBD2 for D (5 bases). Trimming took off 4 bases at V and 2 bases at J, with 15 bases between the two ends. The CDR3 runs to 15 residues. Per germline, CDR1 MGHRA and CDR2 YSYEKL.

The chain joins TRBV6-5 to TRBJ2-7; 11 bases map to TRBD2. J was trimmed by 2 bases and V by 3 bases; bases with no gene match: 6. Germline V CDR1 and CDR2: MNHEY, SVGAGI. The CDR3 sequence is 16 residues long. CDR3 loop: CASSYSGRARAYEQYF. Written as DNA, the CDR3 is TGTGCCAGCAGTTATAGCGGGAGGGCCCGCGCCTACGAGCAGTACTTC.

This chain connects TRBV15 to TRBJ1-2, with D perhaps matching TRBD1 (6 bases). CDR3 length: 15 residues. Germline V CDR1 and CDR2: LNHNV, YYDKDF (reference sequence). The V end lost 2 bases, the J end lost 5 bases, and 15 bases lay between the germline ends. CDR3 sequence: CATSRPHSGEYGYTF. In DNA, the CDR3 is TGTGCCACCAGCAGACCTCACTCAGGGGAATATGGCTACACCTTC. Filled out from reference TRBV15 and TRBJ1-2, the complete variable domain reads DAMVIQNPRYQVTQFGKPVTLSCSQTLNHNVMYWYQQKSSQAPKLLFHYYDKDFNNEADTPDNFQSRRPNTSFCFLDIRSPGLGDTAMYLCATSRPHSGEYGYTFGSGTRLTVV.

The chain links TRBV9 to TRBJ1-1; no firm D call. Germline lookup yields CDR1 SGDLS and CDR2 YYNGEE. The CDR3 length is 15 residues. V lost 3 bases and J lost 5, with 17 bases in between. The CDR3 protein is CASSGHGSGSTEAFF. The CDR3 DNA sequence: TGTGCCAGCAGCGGCCATGGGAGCGGTTCGACTGAAGCTTTCTTT.

The chain links TRBV4-1 to TRBJ2-1; tentative D call: TRBD2 (5 bases). The ends were cut back, 0 bases at V and 10 bases at J, with 16 bases in the middle. This CDR3 has 15 amino acids. CDR1 is MGHRA, CDR2 YSYEKL, per germline. The CDR3 DNA sequence: TGCGCCAGCAGCCAAGATTCAAGAGAGGGAAGAGAGCAGTTCTTC. Protein product: CASSQDSREGREQFF.

The V and J genes are TRBV5-5 and TRBJ2-1, with TRBD2 matching over 11 bases. Germline V gene data show CDR1 as SGHKS and CDR2 as YYEKEE (reference sequence). The CDR3 contains 13 residues. V dropped 5 bases and J dropped 10; count of bases not matched to a gene: 5. CDR3 sequence: CASRLAGVEEQFF. Written as DNA, the CDR3 is TGTGCCAGCAGACTAGCGGGAGTAGAGGAGCAGTTCTTC.

This clone was seen a single time. The rearrangement uses TRBV19 and TRBJ1-1; weak D call: TRBD1 (6 bases). V was shortened by 7 bases and J by 5 bases, with 14 bases between the two germline ends. CDR3 length: 13 amino acids. The germline CDR1 and CDR2 sequences are LNHDA and SQIVND (reference sequence). In nucleotides, the CDR3 is TGTGCCAGTAAGGTAACAGGGTGGACTGAAGCTTTCTTT. It encodes CASKVTGWTEAFF. Looking up the rest from reference TRBV19 and TRBJ1-1 gives the full variable domain: DGGITQSPKYLFRKEGQNVTLSCEQNLNHDAMYWYRQDPGQGLRLIYYSQIVNDFQKGDIAEGYSVSREKKESFPLTVTSAQKNPTAFYLCASKVTGWTEAFFGQGTRLTVV.

The V gene is TRBV30, the J gene TRBJ1-5, with 7 bases identical to TRBD1. The germline CDR1 and CDR2 sequences are GTSNPN and SVGIG (reference sequence). The CDR3 spans 15 residues. V trimming: 1 base; J trimming: 2 bases; junction bases outside the gene matches: 5. The CDR3 reads CAWSGDGQGNQPQHF. The CDR3 DNA sequence: TGTGCCTGGAGTGGCGATGGACAGGGCAATCAGCCCCAGCATTTT.

The chain has TRBV5-1 and TRBJ1-1; D is possibly TRBD1 (5 bases). This CDR3 comprises 14 residues. V was clipped by 5 bases and J by 5 bases, with 16 bases between them. From germline, CDR1 is SGHRS and CDR2 YFSETQ. The DNA of the CDR3 is TGCGCCAGCAGATCTGGGACGGGGGGGACTGAAGCTTTCTTT. This codes for CASRSGTGGTEAFF. The variable domain in full, with the rest retrieved from reference TRBV5-1 and TRBJ1-1, is KAGVTQTPRYLIKTRGQQVTLSCSPISGHRSVSWYQQTPGQGLQFLFEYFSETQRNKGNFPGRFSGRQFSNSRSEMNVSTLELGDSALYLCASRSGTGGTEAFFGQGTRLTVV.

This sequence joins TRBV2 and TRBJ2-7; TRBD2 aligns across 9 bases. The V and J ends lost 4 bases and 2 bases, in that order; junction bases with no gene match: 0. Germline CDR1 and CDR2: SNHLY and FYNNEI. This CDR3 contains 13 residues. In nucleotides, the CDR3 is TGTGCCAGCAGTGGGACTAGCGCCTACGAGCAGTACTTC. It is translated as CASSGTSAYEQYF.

This chain uses TRBV27 with TRBJ2-2, with D hard to call. V lost 0 bases to trimming and J lost 6 bases, with 2 bases between them. Germline V lookup: CDR1 MNHEY, CDR2 SMNVEV (reference sequence). This CDR3 is built from 12 residues. CDR3 region: CASSLSSGELFF. DNA of the CDR3: TGTGCCAGCAGTTTATCCTCCGGGGAGCTGTTTTTT.

The J gene is TRBJ2-4, the V gene TRBV6-1; D is perhaps TRBD1 or TRBD2 (5 bases each). The germline CDR1 and CDR2 sequences are MNHNS and SASEGT. The V and J ends lost 7 bases and 6 bases respectively, with 22 bases between them. The CDR3 has 16 amino acids. This CDR3 is CASIEGHGRAANIQYF. Here the CDR3 DNA reads TGTGCCAGCATTGAGGGGCACGGAAGGGCAGCAAACATTCAGTACTTC.

This chain connects TRBV5-1 to TRBJ1-1; D is possibly TRBD1 (5 bases). The germline gives CDR1 SGHRS, CDR2 YFSETQ. This CDR3 comprises 14 residues. The V end was cut by 6 bases, the J end by 5 bases, with 17 bases between. CDR3 nucleotides: TGCGCCAGCAACTCGGGGGGGTTGAGGACTGAAGCTTTCTTT. Protein sequence: CASNSGGLRTEAFF.

This clone was counted once. The V call is TRBV6-1, the J call TRBJ2-5; D remains unclear. The germline V gene has CDR1 MNHNS and CDR2 SASEGT. This CDR3 has 10 residues. Trimming pared 7 bases from V and 5 bases from J, leaving 5 bases between. The CDR3 here is CASILETQYF. The DNA for the CDR3 is TGTGCCAGCATTCTTGAGACCCAGTACTTC.

The chain joins TRBV7-2 to TRBJ1-1; D not certain. The germline gives CDR1 SGHTA, CDR2 FQGNSA. Trimming shortened V by 0 bases and J by 0 bases, and 5 bases separated the two germline ends. This CDR3 contains 14 residues. This CDR3 reads CASSLALLNTEAFF. In DNA, the CDR3 is TGTGCCAGCAGCTTAGCACTTTTGAACACTGAAGCTTTCTTT.

Only one count was recorded for this clone. The chain uses TRBV27 and TRBJ1-1; TRBD1 might be the D (5 bases). The CDR3 length is 14 residues. Germline V gene data show CDR1 as MNHEY and CDR2 as SMNVEV (reference sequence). V lost 2 bases, J lost 0 bases, and 7 bases lay in between. Written as DNA, the CDR3 is TGTGCCAGCAGTTTAGGACATATGAACACTGAAGCTTTCTTT. Encoded protein: CASSLGHMNTEAFF.

A note on this clone: One end of the junction fails to match germline, which may point to a read error. The V gene is TRBV27, the J gene TRBJ2-7, with D possibly TRBD2 on 7 matching bases. Germline V gene data show CDR1 as MNHEY and CDR2 as SMNVEV (reference sequence). The CDR3 contains 15 residues. The CDR3 region is CASTSLAGEGYGQYF. DNA of the CDR3: TGTGCCAGCACTTCTCTTGCAGGGGAGGGCTACGGGCAGTACTTC.